Listed below are T cell receptor beta chains from one sample, sequenced in a study of regulatory dendritic cells for organ transplantation. TCRdb's copy holds only in-frame clones and misses some; the assay was immunoSEQ multiplex PCR. The sample includes roughly 4,000 clones, 59% of them seen just once. Antigen specificity for these receptors is unknown. Sequenced sample: memory CD8+ T cells from blood cultured with dendritic cells. The receptors derive from a human donor in good health. Each CDR3 is given with its conserved first and last residue. Each record gives: CDR3 length, V gene, D gene, clone size, J gene, CDR3 protein, CDR3 DNA. D genes are given only for firm matches. Clone size appears in some rows only: once, few, many, or a class for an expanded clone.

>17|TRBV7-9|TRBD2|once|TRBJ2-3
CASSPRTSGGVTDTQYF
TGTGCCAGCAGCCCTAGAACGAGCGGGGGGGTCACAGATACGCAGTATTTT
>12|TRBV2|-|large|TRBJ1-2
CASSEARGGYTF
TGTGCCAGCAGTGAAGCCCGAGGAGGCTACACCTTC
>16|TRBV27|-|-|TRBJ1-5
CASSLSAGVSNQPQHF
TGTGCCAGCAGTTTATCGGCCGGGGTGAGCAATCAGCCCCAGCATTTT
>14|TRBV5-4|TRBD1|-|TRBJ1-1
CASSTTGTNTEAFF
TGTGCCAGCAGCACGACAGGGACGAACACTGAAGCTTTCTTT
>18|TRBV5-4|TRBD1|-|TRBJ1-2
CASSPTDRAARWDYGYTF
TGTGCCAGCAGCCCAACTGACAGGGCGGCCCGGTGGGACTATGGCTACACCTTC
>15|TRBV9|TRBD1|-|TRBJ1-6
CASSGRTGGDSPLHF
TGTGCCAGCAGCGGACGGACAGGGGGCGATTCACCCCTCCACTTT
>15|TRBV6-4|-|few|TRBJ2-3
CASSPMTSPTDTQYF
TGTGCCAGCAGTCCGATGACTAGTCCCACAGATACGCAGTATTTT
>13|TRBV4-1|-|-|TRBJ2-7
CASSQWTDYEQYF
TGCGCCAGCAGCCAATGGACAGACTACGAGCAGTACTTC
>16|TRBV4-1|-|-|TRBJ2-1
CASSPTHVSSYNEQFF
TGCGCCAGCAGCCCTACCCACGTTAGCTCCTACAATGAGCAGTTCTTC
>15|TRBV6-5|TRBD1|-|TRBJ2-5
CASSQTGGWQETQYF
TGTGCCAGCAGCCAGACAGGGGGCTGGCAAGAGACCCAGTACTTC
>15|TRBV6-5|TRBD1|once|TRBJ1-4
CASSYSSTGGEKLFF
TGTGCCAGCAGTTACTCGTCCACAGGGGGTGAAAAACTGTTTTTT
>14|TRBV27|-|-|TRBJ2-3
CASSSADNTDTQYF
TGTGCCAGCAGCTCGGCAGACAACACAGATACGCAGTATTTT
>15|TRBV27|TRBD1|-|TRBJ2-3
CASSYFQGGTDTQYF
TGTGCCAGCAGCTATTTTCAGGGGGGCACAGATACGCAGTATTTT
>16|TRBV7-2|-|-|TRBJ2-1
CASSYKVQQPNNEQFF
TGTGCCAGCAGCTATAAAGTACAGCAGCCGAACAATGAGCAGTTCTTC
>15|TRBV16|TRBD1|-|TRBJ2-7
CASSQSTGESYEQYF
TGTGCCAGCAGCCAATCGACAGGGGAATCCTACGAGCAGTACTTC
>14|TRBV29-1|TRBD2|few|TRBJ2-7
CSALGLADSYEQYF
TGCAGCGCTCTGGGACTAGCGGATTCCTACGAGCAGTACTTC
>19|TRBV7-7|TRBD2|once|TRBJ2-3
CARSLKVNQRGTHTDTQYF
TGTGCCCGCAGCTTAAAGGTCAATCAGCGGGGAACCCACACAGATACGCAGTATTTT
>15|TRBV5-6|-|-|TRBJ1-3
CASSGTGSYGNTIYF
TGTGCCAGCAGCGGAACAGGGTCGTATGGAAACACCATATATTTT
>16|TRBV7-2|TRBD2|-|TRBJ2-1
CASSPLGSGGYNKQFF
TGTGCCAGCAGCCCCCTGGGTAGCGGGGGTTACAATAAGCAGTTCTTC
>17|TRBV27|TRBD1|-|TRBJ1-1
CASSSSISRGRVTEAFF
TGTGCCAGCAGTTCCTCAATATCCAGGGGGCGGGTCACTGAAGCTTTCTTT
>12|TRBV11-2|-|-|TRBJ2-7
CASSSDIYEQYF
TGTGCCAGCAGCTCGGACATCTACGAGCAGTACTTC
>15|TRBV7-9|TRBD2|few|TRBJ2-5
CASSLPLAGEETQYF
TGTGCCAGCAGCTTACCCCTAGCGGGGGAAGAGACCCAGTACTTC
>13|TRBV6-5|-|large|TRBJ2-7
CASSTGPWGEQYF
TGTGCCAGCTCCACAGGCCCATGGGGCGAGCAGTACTTC
>12|TRBV11-3|-|-|TRBJ2-1
CASSSNSDEQFF
TGTGCCAGCAGCTCCAACTCGGATGAGCAGTTCTTC
>14|TRBV19|TRBD1|large|TRBJ2-1
CASSLGTGYNEQFF
TGTGCCAGTAGTCTAGGGACAGGCTACAATGAGCAGTTCTTC
>15|TRBV14|-|few|TRBJ2-7
CASSQETESYYEQYF
TGTGCCAGCAGCCAAGAGACAGAAAGTTACTACGAGCAGTACTTC
>15|TRBV2|-|-|TRBJ1-4
CASSDSGDLNEKLFF
TGTGCCAGCAGTGACTCAGGGGACCTTAATGAAAAACTGTTTTTT
>13|TRBV11-1|-|few|TRBJ2-7
CASGGSADYEQYF
TGTGCCAGCGGGGGGAGTGCCGACTACGAGCAGTACTTC
>14|TRBV5-4|TRBD1|-|TRBJ1-2
CASSLEQGADGYTF
TGTGCCAGCAGCTTGGAACAGGGGGCAGATGGCTACACCTTC
>15|TRBV6-6|TRBD1|-|TRBJ2-3
CASSTGTGRSDTQYF
TGTGCCAGCAGTACCGGGACAGGGAGGTCAGATACGCAGTATTTT
>15|TRBV11-2|-|-|TRBJ2-7
CASSLGGGLYYEQYF
TGTGCCAGCAGCCTCGGTGGGGGGTTATACTACGAGCAGTACTTC
>16|TRBV4-1|-|medium-sized|TRBJ1-3
CASSQVGRLSGNTIYF
TGCGCCAGCAGCCAAGTTGGCAGGCTCTCTGGAAACACCATATATTTT
>12|TRBV2|-|-|TRBJ1-2
CASKGTQYGYTF
TGTGCCAGCAAGGGGACACAGTATGGCTACACCTTC
>13|TRBV7-6|-|few|TRBJ2-3
CASSLAGVNTQYF
TGTGCCAGCAGCCTAGCAGGGGTGAATACGCAGTATTTT
>12|TRBV4-1|-|few|TRBJ1-1
CASSHTGTEAFF
TGCGCCAGCAGCCATACAGGGACTGAAGCTTTCTTT
>17|TRBV5-5|TRBD1|-|TRBJ1-4
CASSKTGTGVFNEKLFF
TGTGCCAGCAGCAAGACCGGGACAGGGGTCTTTAATGAAAAACTGTTTTTT
>15|TRBV4-3|TRBD2|-|TRBJ2-1
CASSPTSGEYNEQFF
TGCGCCAGCAGCCCGACTAGCGGGGAATACAATGAGCAGTTCTTC
>15|TRBV13|TRBD1|-|TRBJ2-1
CASSGTDRSYNEQFF
TGTGCCAGCAGCGGGACAGATCGCTCCTACAATGAGCAGTTCTTC
>13|TRBV10-2|-|-|TRBJ1-1
CASQIYTNTEAFF
TGCGCCAGTCAAATTTACACGAACACTGAAGCTTTCTTT
>16|TRBV7-8|-|-|TRBJ1-2
CASSLASGPGTIGYTF
TGTGCCAGCAGCTTAGCTTCCGGGCCAGGGACTATCGGCTACACCTTC
>15|TRBV7-8|TRBD2|-|TRBJ2-7
CASSLGLAGGYEQYF
TGTGCCAGCAGCTTAGGCCTAGCGGGGGGGTACGAGCAGTACTTC
>13|TRBV18|-|-|TRBJ2-7
CASSPLDSYEQYF
TGTGCCAGCTCACCTCTAGACAGCTACGAGCAGTACTTC
>12|TRBV6-6|-|-|TRBJ1-1
CASRQPNTEAFF
TGTGCCAGCAGACAACCGAACACTGAAGCTTTCTTT
>15|TRBV2|-|large|TRBJ1-1
CASSDARAMNTEAFF
TGTGCCAGCAGTGATGCCAGGGCAATGAACACTGAAGCTTTCTTT
>15|TRBV7-2|-|-|TRBJ1-3
CASSTTPPSGNTIYF
TGTGCCAGCAGCACAACCCCCCCCTCTGGAAACACCATATATTTT
>15|TRBV7-9|TRBD1|-|TRBJ1-6
CASSTRTGRGSPLHF
TGTGCCAGCAGCACAAGGACAGGGAGGGGTTCACCCCTCCACTTT
>13|TRBV9|-|few|TRBJ1-1
CASSEGGDTEAFF
TGTGCCAGCAGTGAGGGAGGGGACACTGAAGCTTTCTTT
>16|TRBV6-1|TRBD1|-|TRBJ2-1
CASSENRTGEIDEQFF
TGTGCCAGCAGTGAAAATAGGACAGGGGAGATCGATGAGCAGTTCTTC
>16|TRBV27|TRBD2|-|TRBJ2-5
CASSLSPAGGQETQYF
TGTGCCAGCAGTTTATCGCCAGCGGGGGGCCAAGAGACCCAGTACTTC
>16|TRBV7-2|TRBD1|once|TRBJ2-3
CASSLGGTGGSDTQYF
TGTGCCAGCAGCTTAGGTGGGACAGGGGGGTCAGATACGCAGTATTTT
>17|TRBV13|TRBD2|-|TRBJ2-3
CASSLLAAGGQTDTQYF
TGTGCCAGCAGCCTCCTCGCGGCGGGGGGGCAGACAGATACGCAGTATTTT
>16|TRBV29-1|TRBD1|once|TRBJ2-6
CSVPGQRKSGANVLTF
TGCAGCGTTCCGGGACAGAGAAAGTCTGGGGCCAACGTCCTGACTTTC
>16|TRBV4-2|-|few|TRBJ2-7
CASSQEVLGGSYEQYF
TGTGCCAGCAGCCAAGAGGTACTAGGAGGATCCTACGAGCAGTACTTC
>15|TRBV27|TRBD1|-|TRBJ1-2
CASGLRRDSPMGYTF
TGTGCCAGCGGACTCCGCCGGGACAGCCCTATGGGCTACACCTTC
>17|TRBV5-8|-|once|TRBJ2-4
CASSFWVDSVAKNIQYF
TGTGCCAGCAGCTTTTGGGTCGACAGTGTAGCCAAAAACATTCAGTACTTC